This TCR beta chain came from a study of T cells in localized non-small cell lung cancer. Trimming stripped 4 bases from V and 5 bases from J, with 12 bases between. This CDR3 region has 13 residues. In germline, CDR1 is KGHSH, CDR2 LQKENI. Study conclusions and caveats: A median of approximately 60 of the top 100 tumor clones appeared in adjacent lung, which was paired and uninvolved.

This clone was observed a few times. What it binds is not known. Some clones are missing from TCRdb's copy, which holds only in-frame ones; the method was immunoSEQ multiplex PCR. The table records about 3,400 clones, approximately 20% of them present only once. Specimen: lung tumor tissue, collected before any cancer treatment. V and J are TRBV18 and TRBJ2-7, with TRBD1 as a possible D gene (6 bases). The sequence was obtained from a man aged 18 to 49 with stage II lung adenocarcinoma. The CDR3, as DNA: TGTGCCAGCTCACGGGCAGGGGCGGACGAGCAGTACTTC. Translating it yields CASSRAGADEQYF.